One sample yielded the 9 T cell receptor beta chains listed below, sequenced in a study of CD8 T cells in ankylosing spondylitis. From the 5' RACE reads, TCRdb called clonotypes with MiXCR, one entry per CDR3 protein. Counted here are tens of thousands of distinct CDR3 sequences, about a tenth occurring once; the ten biggest clones make up around 16%. The sample consisted of blood, either unsorted or a sorted T cell fraction (not recorded which). The receptor set was obtained from a male donor with ankylosing spondylitis or in good health (not recorded which).

This clonotype has at least ten counts. The chain recombines TRBV7-3 with TRBJ2-1; possibly TRBD2 for D (6 bases). The CDR3 length is 15 residues. CDR1 and CDR2 from the germline V gene are SGHTA and FQGTGA. The V end was cut by 2 bases, the J end by 3 bases, with 11 bases between. CDR3 amino acids: CASSLGGSGYNEQFF. Written as DNA, the CDR3 is TGTGCCAGCAGCTTAGGAGGGAGTGGCTACAATGAGCAGTTCTTC.

At least ten counts were recorded for this clonotype. The chain uses TRBV19 and TRBJ2-5; 13 nucleotides match TRBD2. Germline V CDR1 and CDR2: LNHDA, SQIVND (reference sequence). V was pared by 11 bases and J by 5 bases, with 11 bases of the junction left unmatched. The CDR3 consists of 15 residues. The CDR3 spells CAVAGTSGTEETQYF. The CDR3 nucleotides read TGTGCCGTCGCCGGGACTAGCGGGACTGAGGAGACCCAGTACTTC.

The chain has TRBV9 and TRBJ2-2, with D possibly being TRBD2 (6 bases). V gave up 3 bases and J gave up 3 bases, with 12 bases separating them. Germline-derived CDR1 and CDR2 are SGDLS and YYNGEE. The CDR3 length is 15 residues. The CDR3 sequence: CASSARDSDTGELFF. CDR3 bases: TGTGCCAGCAGCGCCCGGGACTCTGACACCGGGGAGCTGTTTTTT. Combining the CDR3 with reference TRBV9 and TRBJ2-2 gives the whole variable domain DSGVTQTPKHLITATGQRVTLRCSPRSGDLSVYWYQQSLDQGLQFLIQYYNGEERAKGNILERFSAQQFPDLHSELNLSSLELGDSALYFCASSARDSDTGELFFGEGSRLTVL.

This clonotype was counted at least ten times. V and J are TRBV5-6 and TRBJ1-2; a possible D gene is TRBD1 (6 bases). The germline V gene encodes CDR1 SGHDT and CDR2 YYEEEE. V gave up 0 bases and J gave up 3 bases, with 12 bases separating them. The CDR3 runs to 15 residues. CDR3: CASSLEQGSYYGYTF. Written as DNA, the CDR3 is TGTGCCAGCAGCTTGGAGCAGGGGAGCTACTATGGCTACACCTTC.

This clonotype was detected ten times or more. The chain recombines TRBV20-1 with TRBJ2-7; TRBD2 aligns across 7 bases. The length of the CDR3 is 12 residues. Per germline, CDR1 DFQATT and CDR2 SNEGSKA (reference sequence). Here the CDR3 DNA reads TGCAGCGCCCGCGGGAGTAGGTACGAGCAGTACTTC. Its translation is CSARGSRYEQYF.

The chain employs TRBV7-2 and TRBJ2-3; D gene unclear. The length of the CDR3 is 12 residues. The V end was cut by 6 bases, the J end by 0 bases, with 4 bases between. Germline V gene sequence: CDR1 SGHTA, CDR2 FQGNSA. CDR3 nucleotide sequence: TGTGCCAGCAGGCCTAGCACAGATACGCAGTATTTT. Translating gives CASRPSTDTQYF.

In its sample, this clonotype was seen many times. The V and J genes are TRBV27 and TRBJ1-6; 8 nucleotides align to TRBD1. The V segment lost 1 base and the J segment 7 bases; nucleotides outside the gene matches: 6. CDR1 is MNHEY, CDR2 SMNVEV, per germline (reference sequence). The CDR3 spans 16 residues. The CDR3 sequence is CASSLYRDRLNSPLHF. Here the CDR3 DNA reads TGTGCCAGCAGTTTATACCGGGACAGGCTGAATTCACCCCTCCACTTT.

This clonotype came up a few times. V usage is TRBV9 and J usage is TRBJ1-1; D remains unclear. This CDR3 has 19 residues. V lost 0 bases to trimming and J lost 0 bases, with 21 bases between them. Germline V lookup: CDR1 SGDLS, CDR2 YYNGEE. The CDR3 spells CASSVEKGLQAYMNTEAFF. CDR3 DNA: TGTGCCAGCAGCGTAGAGAAAGGTCTTCAGGCCTACATGAACACTGAAGCTTTCTTT.

This clonotype was observed many times. CDR3 in amino acids: CASNYGQGAYEQYF. Written as DNA, the CDR3 is TGCGCCAGCAACTACGGACAGGGGGCCTACGAGCAGTACTTC. The chain uses TRBV5-1 and TRBJ2-7, with 10 positions matching TRBD1. V lost 6 bases, J lost 2 bases, and 5 bases stayed unmatched. Germline lookup yields CDR1 SGHRS and CDR2 YFSETQ. The CDR3 covers 14 residues.